The clone carrying this T cell receptor beta chain was detected only a few times. This sample is drawn from a study of T cells in Graves' hyperthyroidism and ophthalmopathy. There were TCR beta CDR3 regions amplified from RNA transcripts. The TCR CDR3 was amplified in a first-round RT-PCR using the HTBI primer set. TCRdb processed the multiplex PCR reads anew with MiXCR; each CDR3 protein has one entry. The table has some 770,000 distinct CDR3 sequences, less than 20% seen once; the top ten hold 8.4%. The sample was blood. This receptor was taken from a man aged 18-30 years with Graves' hyperthyroidism.

As DNA, the CDR3 is TGTGCCAGCACCGAACCGGGACAATTGAACACCATATATTTT. It encodes CASTEPGQLNTIYF. The chain links TRBV6-1 to TRBJ1-3; possible D gene TRBD1, 6 bases. Trimming left V 7 bases short and J 7 bases short, with 17 bases between. The CDR3 covers 14 residues. Germline values: CDR1 MNHNS, CDR2 SASEGT.